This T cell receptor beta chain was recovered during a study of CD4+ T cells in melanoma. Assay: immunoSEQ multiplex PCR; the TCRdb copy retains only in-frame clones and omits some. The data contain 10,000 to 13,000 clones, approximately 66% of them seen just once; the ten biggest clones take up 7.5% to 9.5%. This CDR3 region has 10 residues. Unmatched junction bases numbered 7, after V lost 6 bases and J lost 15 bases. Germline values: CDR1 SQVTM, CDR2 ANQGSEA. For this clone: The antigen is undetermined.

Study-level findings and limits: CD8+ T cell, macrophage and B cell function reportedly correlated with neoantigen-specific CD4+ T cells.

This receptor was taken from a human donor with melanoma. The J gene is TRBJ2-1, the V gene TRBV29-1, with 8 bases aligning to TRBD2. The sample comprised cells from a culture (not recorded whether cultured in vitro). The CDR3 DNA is TGCAGCGTGACACGGGGGGGCCTGTTCTTC. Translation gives CSVTRGGLFF.